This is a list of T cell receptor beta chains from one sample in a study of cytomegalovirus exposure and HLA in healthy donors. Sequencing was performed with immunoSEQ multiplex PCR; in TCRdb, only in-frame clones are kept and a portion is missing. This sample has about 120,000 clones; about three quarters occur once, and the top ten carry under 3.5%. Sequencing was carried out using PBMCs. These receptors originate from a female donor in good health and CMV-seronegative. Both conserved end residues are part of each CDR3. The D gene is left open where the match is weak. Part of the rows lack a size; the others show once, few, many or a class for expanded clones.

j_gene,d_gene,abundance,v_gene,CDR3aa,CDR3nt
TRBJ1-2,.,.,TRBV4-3,CASSQDRGGGYTF,TGCGCCAGCAGCCAAGATAGGGGAGGTGGCTACACCTTC
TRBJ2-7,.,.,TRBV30,CAWSAGASYEQYF,TGTGCCTGGAGTGCAGGGGCCTCCTACGAGCAGTACTTC
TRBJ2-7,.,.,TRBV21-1,CASSKGRVYEQYF,TGTGCCAGCAGCAAGGGCAGGGTCTACGAGCAGTACTTC
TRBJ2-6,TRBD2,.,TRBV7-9,CASSLGLAVYSGANVLTF,TGTGCCAGCAGCTTAGGGCTAGCGGTTTACTCTGGGGCCAACGTCCTGACTTTC
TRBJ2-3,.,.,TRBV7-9,CASSKGWEKADTQYF,TGTGCCAGCAGCAAGGGGTGGGAAAAAGCGGATACGCAGTATTTT
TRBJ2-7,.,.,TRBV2,CASSVNYGYEQYF,TGTGCCAGCAGTGTCAACTACGGCTACGAGCAGTACTTC
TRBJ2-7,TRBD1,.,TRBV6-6,CASSGQAGGAYEQYF,TGTGCCAGCAGTGGACAGGCAGGAGGAGCCTACGAGCAGTACTTC
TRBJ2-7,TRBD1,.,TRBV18,CASSLGQAGGFEQYF,TGTGCCAGCTCCCTTGGACAGGCTGGCGGCTTTGAGCAGTACTTC
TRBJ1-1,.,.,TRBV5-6,CASSLNMAGEAFF,TGTGCCAGCAGCCTCAACATGGCAGGGGAAGCTTTCTTT
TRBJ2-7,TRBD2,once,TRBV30,CAWSSLSGGGFNYEQYF,TGTGCCTGGAGTTCTCTTAGCGGGGGGGGGTTCAACTACGAGCAGTACTTC
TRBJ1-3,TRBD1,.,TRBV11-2,CASRPTGAGNTIYF,TGTGCCAGCAGGCCTACAGGGGCTGGAAACACCATATATTTT
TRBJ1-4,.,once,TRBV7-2,CASSLHGGDEKLFF,TGTGCCAGCAGCCTTCACGGGGGGGATGAAAAACTGTTTTTT
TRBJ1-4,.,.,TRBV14,CASSQDCFGGWVDNEKLFF,TGTGCCAGCAGCCAAGATTGTTTCGGGGGGTGGGTGGATAATGAAAAACTGTTTTTT
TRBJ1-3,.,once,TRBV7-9,CASSLFTGQSYGNTIYF,TGTGCCAGCAGCCTATTTACCGGACAGTCCTATGGAAACACCATATATTTT
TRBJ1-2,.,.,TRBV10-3,CAIRRSGDPSLVGGYTF,TGTGCCATCAGGAGGTCAGGGGACCCATCCCTGGTGGGTGGCTACACCTTC
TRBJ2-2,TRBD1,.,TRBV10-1,CASRQGLNTGELFF,TGCGCCAGTCGACAGGGTCTGAACACCGGGGAGCTGTTTTTT
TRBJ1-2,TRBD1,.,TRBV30,CAWSVTRGQGYTF,TGTGCCTGGAGTGTAACCAGGGGGCAGGGCTACACCTTC
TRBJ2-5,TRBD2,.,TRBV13,CASSLGRGVLETQYF,TGTGCCAGCAGCTTAGGCCGGGGGGTTCTAGAGACCCAGTACTTC
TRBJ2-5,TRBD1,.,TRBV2,CASSSSTGGGETQYF,TGTGCCAGCAGCAGTTCGACAGGGGGGGGAGAGACCCAGTACTTC
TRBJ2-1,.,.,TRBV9,CASSVGQNSYNEQFF,TGTGCCAGCAGCGTTGGACAAAACTCCTACAATGAGCAGTTCTTC
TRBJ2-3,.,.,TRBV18,CASSPQRRTDTQYF,TGTGCCAGCTCACCACAGAGGAGAACAGATACGCAGTATTTT
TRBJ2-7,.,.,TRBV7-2,CASSYPGGPYHEQYF,TGTGCCAGCAGCTACCCGGGGGGCCCATACCACGAGCAGTACTTC
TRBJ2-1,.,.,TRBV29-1,CSVEGGETGTYNEQFF,TGCAGCGTTGAAGGGGGGGAAACTGGCACCTACAATGAGCAGTTCTTC
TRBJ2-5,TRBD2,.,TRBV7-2,CASSLTRGVQETQYF,TGTGCCAGCAGCTTAACGCGGGGGGTCCAAGAGACCCAGTACTTC
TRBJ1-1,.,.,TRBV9,CASSPQDITNTEAFF,TGTGCCAGCAGCCCCCAGGACATTACGAACACTGAAGCTTTCTTT
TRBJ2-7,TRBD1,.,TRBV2,CASGTPRTGGYEQYF,TGTGCCAGCGGAACCCCCCGGACAGGGGGCTACGAGCAGTACTTC
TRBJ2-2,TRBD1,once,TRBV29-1,CSARTGGTGELFF,TGCAGCGCCCGGACAGGGGGAACCGGGGAGCTGTTTTTT
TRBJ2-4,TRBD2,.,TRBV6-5,CASSYVGGENIQYF,TGTGCCAGCAGTTACGTGGGGGGGGAAAACATTCAGTACTTC
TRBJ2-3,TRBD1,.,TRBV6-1,CASRLGQYDTDTQYF,TGTGCCAGCAGGCTGGGACAGTATGACACAGATACGCAGTATTTT
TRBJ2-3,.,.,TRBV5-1,CASSLGVTPTDTQYF,TGCGCCAGCAGCTTGGGTGTTACACCGACAGATACGCAGTATTTT
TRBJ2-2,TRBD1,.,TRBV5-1,CASSNRTGFYGELFF,TGCGCCAGCAGCAACCGGACAGGGTTTTACGGGGAGCTGTTTTTT
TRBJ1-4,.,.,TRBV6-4,CASSDIFPRDEKLFF,TGTGCCAGCAGTGACATCTTCCCGAGGGATGAAAAACTGTTTTTT
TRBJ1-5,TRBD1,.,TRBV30,CAWGTGGNQPQHF,TGTGCCTGGGGGACAGGGGGAAATCAGCCCCAGCATTTT
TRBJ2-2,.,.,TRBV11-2,CASSSRAYTGELFF,TGTGCCAGCAGCTCGCGAGCATACACCGGGGAGCTGTTTTTT
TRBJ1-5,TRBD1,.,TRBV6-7,CASVGEQGAGNQPQHF,TGTGCCAGCGTCGGGGAACAGGGGGCAGGTAATCAGCCCCAGCATTTT
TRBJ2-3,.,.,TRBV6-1,CASTQLGGNTDTQYF,TGTGCCAGCACGCAGTTGGGGGGAAACACAGATACGCAGTATTTT
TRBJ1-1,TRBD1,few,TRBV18,CASSPPRGDGNTEAFF,TGTGCCAGCTCACCTCCCAGGGGGGACGGGAACACTGAAGCTTTCTTT
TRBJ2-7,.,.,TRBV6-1,CASSEVGGTYEQYF,TGTGCCAGCAGTGAAGTAGGGGGAACCTACGAGCAGTACTTC
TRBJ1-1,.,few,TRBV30,CAHARDIPEAFF,TGTGCCCACGCCAGGGACATCCCCGAAGCTTTCTTT
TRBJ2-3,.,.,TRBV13,CASSPDHGGATTDTQYF,TGTGCCAGCAGCCCAGATCACGGCGGGGCAACCACAGATACGCAGTATTTT
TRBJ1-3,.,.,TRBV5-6,CASSLIGPLGGHSGNTIYF,TGTGCCAGCAGCTTGATCGGACCACTTGGTGGACACTCTGGAAACACCATATATTTT
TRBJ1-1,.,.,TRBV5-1,CASRGPAEAFF,TGCGCCAGCAGGGGGCCGGCTGAAGCTTTCTTT
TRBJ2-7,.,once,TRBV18,CASSPPYGGLWEQYF,TGTGCCAGCTCACCACCATACGGGGGGCTGTGGGAGCAGTACTTC
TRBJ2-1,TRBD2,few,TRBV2,CASSLLAGRNNEQFF,TGTGCCAGCAGCCTACTAGCGGGGAGAAACAATGAGCAGTTCTTC
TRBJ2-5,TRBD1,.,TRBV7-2,CASGAGTGKETQYF,TGTGCCAGCGGGGCCGGGACAGGAAAAGAGACCCAGTACTTC
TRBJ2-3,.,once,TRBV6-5,CATQGAIGRGDTQYF,TGTGCCACCCAAGGGGCGATTGGCCGCGGAGATACGCAGTATTTT
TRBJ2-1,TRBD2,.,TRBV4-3,CASSSLAGGPGEQFF,TGCGCCAGCAGCTCTCTAGCGGGGGGGCCTGGGGAGCAGTTCTTC
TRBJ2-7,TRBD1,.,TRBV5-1,CASSYGQEQYF,TGCGCCAGCAGCTATGGACAGGAACAGTACTTC
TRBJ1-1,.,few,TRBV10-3,CAIRRGSNTEAFF,TGTGCCATCAGAAGGGGCTCGAACACTGAAGCTTTCTTT